This TCR beta chain originates from a study of long-term antiretroviral therapy in people with HIV. Study-level findings and limits: Although diversity increased after ART, it remained lower than in transplant donor controls. Clones showing expansion before ART dominated the repertoire at all time points.

Running of the v3.0 immunoSEQ assay took place at survey level. Per-sample TRB depth target: 40,000-50,000 T-cell genomes. The protocol was immunoSEQ multiplex PCR, while the TCRdb copy is restricted to in-frame clones and leaves out a portion. The sample lists over 20,000 clones; 70% to 90% were seen once. CDR1 and CDR2 from the germline V gene are SGHVS and FQNEAQ. With V trimmed by 5 bases and J by 4 bases, 13 bases remained unmatched. The CDR3 is made up of 16 amino acids. A remark on this clone: Its specificity is unknown.

The sample in question was unsorted PBMCs, obtained 1.9 years after starting antiretroviral therapy. The source is a woman in her thirties with HIV. This chain joins TRBV7-8 and TRBJ1-2, with 7 positions matching TRBD1. The CDR3 bases are TGTGCCAGCAGCCCAGACCCCGGGACAGATGGCTATGGCTACACCTTC. As protein: CASSPDPGTDGYGYTF.